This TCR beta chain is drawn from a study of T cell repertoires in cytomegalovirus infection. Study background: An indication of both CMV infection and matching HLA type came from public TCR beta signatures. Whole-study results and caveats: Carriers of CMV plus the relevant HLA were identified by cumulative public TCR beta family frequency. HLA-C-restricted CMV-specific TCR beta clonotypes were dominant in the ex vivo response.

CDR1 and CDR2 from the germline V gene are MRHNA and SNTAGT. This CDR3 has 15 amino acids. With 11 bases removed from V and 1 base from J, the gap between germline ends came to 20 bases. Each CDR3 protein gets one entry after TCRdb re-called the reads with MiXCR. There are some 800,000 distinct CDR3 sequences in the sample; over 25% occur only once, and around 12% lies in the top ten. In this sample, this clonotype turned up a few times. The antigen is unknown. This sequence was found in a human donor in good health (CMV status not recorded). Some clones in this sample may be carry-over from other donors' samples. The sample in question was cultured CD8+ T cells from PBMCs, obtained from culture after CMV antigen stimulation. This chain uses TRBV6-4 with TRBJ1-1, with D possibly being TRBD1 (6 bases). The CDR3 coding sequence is TGTGCCCCCGGGGGCGCAACCGTCCCGAACACTGAAGCTTTCTTT. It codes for CAPGGATVPNTEAFF.